The clone carrying this T cell receptor beta chain was detected many times. Possible read error: a much larger clone is one base away. A 10-nucleotide random UMI tagged transcripts in template-switch 5'RACE cDNA synthesis. MiXCR, applied by TCRdb to the 5' RACE reads, yields one record per CDR3 protein. Counted here are about 31,000 distinct CDR3 sequences, roughly a sixth occurring once; the ten biggest clones make up roughly 4.5%. The sample originates from a study of neurological immune-mediated disorders. Sample time point: technical triplicate 3. Roughly 1 million sorted CD4+ or CD8+ T cells made each library. Germline CDR1 DFQATT, CDR2 SNEGSKA (reference sequence). The V segment lost 7 bases and the J segment 2 bases; nucleotides outside the gene matches: 4. CDR3 length equals 14 residues.

This TCR derives from a female donor with HTLV-1-associated myelopathy (HAM/TSP). The sequencing input was CD4+ T cells from blood. V gene TRBV20-1 combines with J gene TRBJ2-1, with TRBD2 identical over 11 bases. For the CDR3, the DNA is TGCAGTGTCACGACTAGCGGGACCTACAATGAGCAGTTCTTC. This codes for CSVTTSGTYNEQFF.